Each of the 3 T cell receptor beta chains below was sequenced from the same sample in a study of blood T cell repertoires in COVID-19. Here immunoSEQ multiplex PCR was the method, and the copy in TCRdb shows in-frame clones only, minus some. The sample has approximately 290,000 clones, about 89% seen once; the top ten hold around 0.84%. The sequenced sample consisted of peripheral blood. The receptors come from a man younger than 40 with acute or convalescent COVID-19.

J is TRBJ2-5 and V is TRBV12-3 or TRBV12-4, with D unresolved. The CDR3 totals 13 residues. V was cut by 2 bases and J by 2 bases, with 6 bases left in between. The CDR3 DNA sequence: TGTGCCAGCAGTTTATCCAGACAAGAGACCCAGTACTTC. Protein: CASSLSRQETQYF.

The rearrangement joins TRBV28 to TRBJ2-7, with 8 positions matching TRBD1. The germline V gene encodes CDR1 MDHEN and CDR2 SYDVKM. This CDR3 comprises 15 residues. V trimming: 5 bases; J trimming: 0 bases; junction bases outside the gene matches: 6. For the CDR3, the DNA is TGTGCCAGCAGTCAGCCGGGACAGGACTCCTACGAGCAGTACTTC. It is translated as CASSQPGQDSYEQYF.

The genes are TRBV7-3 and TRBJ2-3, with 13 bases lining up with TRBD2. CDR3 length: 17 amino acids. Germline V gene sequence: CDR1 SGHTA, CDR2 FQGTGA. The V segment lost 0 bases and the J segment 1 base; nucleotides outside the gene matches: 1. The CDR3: CASSLTGTSGGTDTQYF. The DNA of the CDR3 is TGTGCCAGCAGCTTAACGGGGACTAGCGGGGGCACAGATACGCAGTATTTT.